The 12 T cell receptor beta chains presented below share a single source sample, sequenced in a study of PD-1 blockade in classical Hodgkin lymphoma. Following autologous stem cell transplantation, relapse occurred in every patient, and exposure to brentuximab vedotin varied. Here immunoSEQ multiplex PCR was the method, and the copy in TCRdb shows in-frame clones only, minus some. The data hold roughly 100,000 clones, with about 89% observed a single time. This sample comprised peripheral blood mononuclear cells (PBMCs), obtained before the second cycle of nivolumab. The receptors were sampled from a human donor with classical Hodgkin lymphoma.

This clone has a single count. The V call is TRBV5-1, the J call TRBJ1-1, with 9 bases fitting TRBD1. Germline V gene data show CDR1 as SGHRS and CDR2 as YFSETQ. The CDR3 length is 16 residues. The trim removed 6 bases at V and 0 bases at J, leaving 9 bases unmatched. CDR3 protein: CASTRGGTGMNTEAFF. The CDR3 region has the DNA TGCGCCAGCACCCGAGGGGGGACAGGGATGAACACTGAAGCTTTCTTT.

The chain carries TRBV5-8 and TRBJ1-4; 8 bases line up with TRBD1. CDR1 and CDR2 (germline): SGHTS, YDEGEE. The CDR3 runs 16 residues. The J segment lost 7 bases and the V segment lost 2 bases, leaving 10 bases of the junction unmatched. The CDR3 region is CASSFPGRGRGEKLFF. In nucleotides, the CDR3 is TGTGCCAGCAGCTTCCCAGGCAGGGGGCGAGGTGAAAAACTGTTTTTT.

The CDR3 is CASSAEVAFF. The DNA for the CDR3 is TGTGCCAGCAGCGCGGAGGTAGCTTTCTTT. The chain recombines TRBV11-2 with TRBJ1-1, with D uncertain. V was cut by 5 bases and J by 10 bases, with 8 bases left in between. Germline V CDR1 and CDR2: SGHAT, FQNNGV. This CDR3 is built from 10 residues.

V is TRBV15 and J is TRBJ1-4, with D possibly being TRBD1 (5 bases). The CDR3 has 15 residues. The V and J ends lost 1 base and 3 bases respectively, with 9 bases between them. CDR1 is LNHNV and CDR2 is YYDKDF in the germline V gene (reference sequence). The CDR3 reads CATSRGKGSNEKLFF. DNA of the CDR3: TGTGCCACCAGCAGAGGAAAGGGGTCTAATGAAAAACTGTTTTTT.

The count of this clone is one. Sequence at one end of the junction differs from germline and may be a read error. The chain uses TRBV11-3 and TRBJ2-7; D is possibly TRBD1 (6 bases). Germline CDR1 SGHNT, CDR2 YENEEA. The CDR3 loop spans 8 amino acids. Written as DNA, the CDR3 is TGTGCCAGCAGTGGACAGAACTTC. Translating gives CASSGQNF.

The J gene is TRBJ1-4, the V gene TRBV15, with D perhaps TRBD1 (6 bases). In germline, CDR1 is LNHNV, CDR2 YYDKDF (reference sequence). The CDR3 covers 14 residues. V lost 3 bases, J lost 5 bases, and 10 bases lay in between. CDR3 coding DNA: TGTGCCACCAGCAGCTTTAGGGGGAATGAAAAACTGTTTTTT. Its protein is CATSSFRGNEKLFF. Together with reference TRBV15 and TRBJ1-4, the CDR3 gives the full variable domain: DAMVIQNPRYQVTQFGKPVTLSCSQTLNHNVMYWYQQKSSQAPKLLFHYYDKDFNNEADTPDNFQSRRPNTSFCFLDIRSPGLGDTAMYLCATSSFRGNEKLFFGSGTQLSVL.

The chain joins TRBV5-6 to TRBJ1-6, with D possibly matching TRBD1 (6 bases). The CDR3 runs 17 residues. Trimming took off 1 base at V and 9 bases at J, with 20 bases between the two ends. Looked up from germline, CDR1 is SGHDT and CDR2 is YYEEEE. The CDR3 DNA follows: TGTGCCAGCAGCTTGTGGTTCTGGCAGGGGATTGCTTCACCCCTCCACTTT. Protein product: CASSLWFWQGIASPLHF.

This chain joins TRBV18 and TRBJ1-3; tentative D call: TRBD1 (6 bases). From germline, CDR1 is KGHSH and CDR2 LQKENI. V was trimmed by 3 bases and J by 4 bases, leaving 10 bases between them. The CDR3 is 14 amino acids. The CDR3 sequence: CASSPEQGGNTIYF. In nucleotides, the CDR3 is TGTGCCAGCTCACCGGAACAGGGCGGAAACACCATATATTTT.

The chain combines TRBV6-1 with TRBJ1-1; no definite D call. V lost 4 bases and J 1 base, leaving 7 bases between the germline ends. CDR1 and CDR2 from the germline V gene are MNHNS and SASEGT. The CDR3 loop spans 13 amino acids. The CDR3 protein is CASSASKNTEAFF. In DNA, the CDR3 is TGTGCCAGCAGTGCTAGCAAGAACACTGAAGCTTTCTTT.

V and J are TRBV7-2 and TRBJ1-2, with D tentatively TRBD1 (5 bases). CDR1 and CDR2 from the germline V gene are SGHTA and FQGNSA. This CDR3 region has 16 residues. Trimming cost V 2 bases and J 1 base, with 14 bases left between them. CDR3 amino acids: CASSLRPRGFNYGYTF. DNA for the CDR3: TGTGCCAGCAGCTTACGGCCCCGGGGGTTTAACTATGGCTACACCTTC.

The rearrangement uses TRBV7-9 and TRBJ2-1; D ambiguous. The CDR3 is 15 residues long. Between the trimmed V and J ends, which lost 5 bases and 6 bases, there was a span of 17 bases. Germline V lookup: CDR1 SEHNR, CDR2 FQNEAQ (reference sequence). The DNA of the CDR3 is TGTGCCAGCAGCCAACCGCGACAAGTGGGCAATGAGCAGTTCTTC. Translating it yields CASSQPRQVGNEQFF.

The chain is built from TRBV9 and TRBJ2-5, with D maybe TRBD1 (5 bases). Germline assignment: CDR1 SGDLS and CDR2 YYNGEE. The V end lost 1 base, the J end lost 5 bases, and 18 bases lay between the germline ends. The CDR3 has 16 residues. Written as DNA, the CDR3 is TGTGCCAGCAGCGTATCCTCTTGGGGCGTGGGCGAGACCCAGTACTTC. Protein sequence: CASSVSSWGVGETQYF.